A single sample is the source of the 9 T cell receptor beta chains below, sequenced in a study of graft-versus-host responses after intestinal transplantation. Clones were read by immunoSEQ multiplex PCR, and TCRdb kept only the in-frame ones, dropping some. The repertoire includes about 93,000 clones, over 80% of them detected once, and around 0.49% sits in the top ten. Their antigens remain unidentified. The sample here was unstimulated CD8+ T cells sorted from spleen or lymph node cells, taken before intestinal transplant. The receptors were gathered from a human donor who received an intestinal transplant.

The rearrangement uses TRBV6-4 and TRBJ2-5; TRBD2 matches at 13 bases. The germline V gene encodes CDR1 MRHNA and CDR2 SNTAGT. The ends lost 2 bases at V and 10 bases at J; junction bases unmatched: 1. The CDR3 length is 13 residues. The CDR3 region is CASSDGTSGNQYF. The CDR3 bases are TGTGCCAGCAGTGACGGGACTAGCGGGAACCAGTACTTC.

This chain connects TRBV4-1 to TRBJ2-1, with TRBD1 matching over 8 bases. This CDR3 region has 15 residues. Trimming cost V 3 bases and J 5 bases; bases outside gene matches: 6. The V gene's germline CDR1 is MGHRA and CDR2 YSYEKL. Here the CDR3 DNA reads TGCGCCAGCAGCCAGGGGACAGGTTTTAACAATGAGCAGTTCTTC. Translation: CASSQGTGFNNEQFF.

This chain uses TRBV21-1 with TRBJ1-2. TRBV21-1 is assigned pseudogene status. The CDR3 is made up of 10 amino acids. The CDR3 sequence is CASSNLYYTF. For the CDR3, the DNA is TGTGCCAGCAGCAATTTGTACTACACCTTC.

The rearrangement uses TRBV11-2 and TRBJ2-7; 10 bases line up with TRBD1. This CDR3 has 14 residues. Germline V gene lookup returns CDR1 SGHAT and CDR2 FQNNGV. J gave up 1 base and V 4 bases, and 1 base lay outside the gene matches. The CDR3 loop reads CASSSGQGSYEQYF. The CDR3, as DNA: TGTGCCAGCAGCTCGGGACAGGGGTCCTACGAGCAGTACTTC.

This chain connects TRBV18 to TRBJ1-1; the match to TRBD1 covers 8 bases. The CDR3 length is 15 residues. V lost 4 bases to trimming and J lost 4 bases; unmatched junction nucleotides: 8. Germline assignment: CDR1 KGHSH and CDR2 LQKENI. DNA for the CDR3: TGTGCCAGCTCACAGACAGGGGTCCTTGCCACTGAAGCTTTCTTT. Translation gives CASSQTGVLATEAFF. The variable domain in full, completed from reference TRBV18 and TRBJ1-1, reads NAGVMQNPRHLVRRRGQEARLRCSPMKGHSHVYWYRQLPEEGLKFMVYLQKENIIDESGMPKERFSAEFPKEGPSILRIQQVVRGDSAAYFCASSQTGVLATEAFFGQGTRLTVV.

This clone was detected a few times. V is TRBV2 and J is TRBJ2-7; unclear D gene. The CDR3 spans 13 residues. V lost 3 bases and J 3 bases, leaving 9 bases between the germline ends. The V gene's germline CDR1 is SNHLY and CDR2 FYNNEI. CDR3 in DNA: TGTGCCAGCAGTGAGGGTAGCCGCTACGAGCAGTACTTC. Protein product: CASSEGSRYEQYF.

Here the CDR3 reads CASSSTGGPTDTQYF. The CDR3 DNA reads TGTGCCAGCAGCTCAACGGGGGGTCCTACAGATACGCAGTATTTT. V and J are TRBV7-3 and TRBJ2-3; 7 nucleotides agree with TRBD2. The germline V gene has CDR1 SGHTA and CDR2 FQGTGA. Unmatched junction bases numbered 7, after V lost 4 bases and J lost 3 bases. This CDR3 region has 15 residues.

V gene TRBV27 combines with J gene TRBJ2-1; 11 bases line up with TRBD2. The V gene's germline CDR1 is MNHEY and CDR2 SMNVEV (reference sequence). The CDR3 is 15 residues long. The trim removed 3 bases at V and 3 bases at J, leaving 1 base unmatched. The CDR3 sequence: CASSFLAGGYNEQFF. The CDR3 bases are TGTGCCAGCAGTTTCCTAGCGGGGGGCTACAATGAGCAGTTCTTC.

The chain carries TRBV6-1 and TRBJ2-5, with D possibly TRBD2 on 7 matching bases. From germline, CDR1 is MNHNS and CDR2 SASEGT. CDR3 length: 17 amino acids. The V end was cut by 2 bases, the J end by 5 bases, with 21 bases between. CDR3 in DNA: TGTGCCAGCAGTGAATGGGTCTCGGGGGGCCTTGGGGAGACCCAGTACTTC. This codes for CASSEWVSGGLGETQYF.